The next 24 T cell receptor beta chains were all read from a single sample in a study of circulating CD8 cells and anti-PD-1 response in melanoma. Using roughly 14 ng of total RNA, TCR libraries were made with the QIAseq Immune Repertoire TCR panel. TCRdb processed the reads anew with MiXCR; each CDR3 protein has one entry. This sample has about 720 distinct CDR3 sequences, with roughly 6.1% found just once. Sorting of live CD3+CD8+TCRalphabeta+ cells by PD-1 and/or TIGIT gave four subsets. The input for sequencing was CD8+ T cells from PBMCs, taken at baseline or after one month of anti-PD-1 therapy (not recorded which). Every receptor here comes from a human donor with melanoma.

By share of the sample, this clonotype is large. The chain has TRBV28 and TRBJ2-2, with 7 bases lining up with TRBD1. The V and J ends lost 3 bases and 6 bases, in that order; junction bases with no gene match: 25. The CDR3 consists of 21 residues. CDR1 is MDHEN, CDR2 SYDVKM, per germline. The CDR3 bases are TGTGCCAGCAGTTTTGTCTTCACCACAACAATCCGGATAACAGGGGCCGGGGAGCTGTTTTTT. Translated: CASSFVFTTTIRITGAGELFF.

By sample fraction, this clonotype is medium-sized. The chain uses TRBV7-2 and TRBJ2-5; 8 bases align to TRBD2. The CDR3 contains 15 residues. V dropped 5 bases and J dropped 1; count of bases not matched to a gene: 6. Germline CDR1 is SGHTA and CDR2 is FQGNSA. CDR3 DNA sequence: TGTGCCAGCAGCCCACTACTAGCGGTCCAAGAGACCCAGTACTTC. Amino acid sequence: CASSPLLAVQETQYF.

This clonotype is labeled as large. The chain's CDR3 is CSVAPEVDTANYGYTF. In DNA form, the CDR3 reads TGCAGCGTCGCCCCCGAAGTGGACACGGCTAACTATGGCTACACCTTC. V usage is TRBV29-1 and J usage is TRBJ1-2, with D perhaps matching TRBD1 (5 bases). Trimming shortened V by 6 bases and J by 0 bases, and 20 bases separated the two germline ends. Germline CDR1 reads SQVTM; CDR2 reads ANQGSEA. This CDR3 is built from 16 residues.

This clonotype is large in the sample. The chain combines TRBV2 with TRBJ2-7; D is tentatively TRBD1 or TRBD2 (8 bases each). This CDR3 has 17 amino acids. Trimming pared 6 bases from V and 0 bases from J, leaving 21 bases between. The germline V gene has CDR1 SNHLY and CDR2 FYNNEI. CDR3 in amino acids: CASRDSGDRPYSYEQYF. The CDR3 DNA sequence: TGTGCCAGCAGAGATAGCGGGGACAGGCCTTACTCCTACGAGCAGTACTTC.

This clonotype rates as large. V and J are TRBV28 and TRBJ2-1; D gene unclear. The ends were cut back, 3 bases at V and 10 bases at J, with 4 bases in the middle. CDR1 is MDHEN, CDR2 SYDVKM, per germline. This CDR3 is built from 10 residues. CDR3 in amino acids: CASSFREQFF. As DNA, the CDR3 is TGTGCCAGCAGTTTCCGGGAGCAGTTCTTC.

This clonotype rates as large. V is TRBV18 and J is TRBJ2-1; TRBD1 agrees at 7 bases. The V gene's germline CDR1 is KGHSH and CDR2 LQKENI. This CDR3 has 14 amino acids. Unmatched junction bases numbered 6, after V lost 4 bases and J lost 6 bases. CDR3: CASSLRDSFNEQFF. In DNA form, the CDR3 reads TGTGCCAGCTCACTCCGGGACAGCTTCAATGAGCAGTTCTTC.

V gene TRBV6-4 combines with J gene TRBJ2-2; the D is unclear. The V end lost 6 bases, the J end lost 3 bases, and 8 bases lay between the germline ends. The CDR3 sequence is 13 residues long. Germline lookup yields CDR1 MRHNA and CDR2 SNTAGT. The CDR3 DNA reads TGTGCCAGCAGCGAAAAGGACACCGGGGAGCTGTTTTTT. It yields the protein CASSEKDTGELFF.

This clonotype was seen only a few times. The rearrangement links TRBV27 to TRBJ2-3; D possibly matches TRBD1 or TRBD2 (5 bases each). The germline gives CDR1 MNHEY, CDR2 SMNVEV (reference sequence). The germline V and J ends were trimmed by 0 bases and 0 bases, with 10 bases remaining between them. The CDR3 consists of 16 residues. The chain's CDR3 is CASSLSPGTSTDTQYF. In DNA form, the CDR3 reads TGTGCCAGCAGTTTATCGCCGGGGACGAGCACAGATACGCAGTATTTT.

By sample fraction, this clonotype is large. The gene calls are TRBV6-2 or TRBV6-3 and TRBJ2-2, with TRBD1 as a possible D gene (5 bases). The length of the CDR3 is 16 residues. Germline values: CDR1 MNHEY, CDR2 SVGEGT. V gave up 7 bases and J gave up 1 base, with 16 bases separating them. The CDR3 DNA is TGTGCCAGCACACCCGAGACAGTGAAGAACACCGGGGAGCTGTTTTTT. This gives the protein CASTPETVKNTGELFF.

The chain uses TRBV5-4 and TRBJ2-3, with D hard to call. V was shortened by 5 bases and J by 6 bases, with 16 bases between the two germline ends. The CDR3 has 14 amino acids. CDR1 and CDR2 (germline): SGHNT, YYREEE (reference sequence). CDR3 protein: CASSLEDGPDTQYF. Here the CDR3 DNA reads TGTGCCAGCAGTCTCGAGGATGGGCCTGATACGCAGTATTTT.

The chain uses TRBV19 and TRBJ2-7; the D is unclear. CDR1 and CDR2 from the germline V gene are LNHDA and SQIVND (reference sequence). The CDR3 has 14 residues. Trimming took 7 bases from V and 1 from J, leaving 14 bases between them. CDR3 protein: CASTVAEGSYEQYF. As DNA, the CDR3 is TGTGCCAGTACGGTGGCAGAAGGTTCCTACGAGCAGTACTTC.

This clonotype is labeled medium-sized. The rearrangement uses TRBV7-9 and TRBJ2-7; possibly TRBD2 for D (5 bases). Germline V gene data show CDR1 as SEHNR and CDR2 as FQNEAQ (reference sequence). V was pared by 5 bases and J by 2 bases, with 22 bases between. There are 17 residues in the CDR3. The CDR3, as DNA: TGTGCCAGCAGCGCAAGGCACGGGGAAAAGTTCGCCTACGAGCAGTACTTC. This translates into CASSARHGEKFAYEQYF. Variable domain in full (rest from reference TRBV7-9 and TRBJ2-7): DTGVSQNPRHKITKRGQNVTFRCDPISEHNRLYWYRQTLGQGPEFLTYFQNEAQLEKSRLLSDRFSAERPKGSFSTLEIQRTEQGDSAMYLCASSARHGEKFAYEQYFGPGTRLTVT.

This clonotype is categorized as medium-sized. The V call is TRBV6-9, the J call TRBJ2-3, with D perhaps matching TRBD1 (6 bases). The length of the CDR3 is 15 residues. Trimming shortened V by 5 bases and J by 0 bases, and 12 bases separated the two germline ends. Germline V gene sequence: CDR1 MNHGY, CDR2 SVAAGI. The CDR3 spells CASSTDRKSTDTQYF. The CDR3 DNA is TGTGCCAGCAGTACCGACAGGAAAAGCACAGATACGCAGTATTTT.

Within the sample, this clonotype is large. The CDR3 loop is CASSYTGDSTEAFF. In nucleotides, the CDR3 is TGTGCCAGCAGTTACACAGGGGATTCCACTGAAGCTTTCTTT. The chain carries TRBV28 and TRBJ1-1; 7 nucleotides agree with TRBD1. The V gene end was trimmed by 4 bases and the J gene end by 4 bases; junction bases not matched to a gene: 6. The CDR3 runs 14 residues. Germline CDR1 is MDHEN and CDR2 is SYDVKM.

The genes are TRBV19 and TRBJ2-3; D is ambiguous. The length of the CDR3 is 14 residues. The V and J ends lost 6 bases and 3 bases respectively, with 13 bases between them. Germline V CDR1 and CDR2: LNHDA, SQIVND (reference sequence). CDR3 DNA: TGTGCCAGTAGCCCCTCGATATTGACAGATACGCAGTATTTT. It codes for CASSPSILTDTQYF.

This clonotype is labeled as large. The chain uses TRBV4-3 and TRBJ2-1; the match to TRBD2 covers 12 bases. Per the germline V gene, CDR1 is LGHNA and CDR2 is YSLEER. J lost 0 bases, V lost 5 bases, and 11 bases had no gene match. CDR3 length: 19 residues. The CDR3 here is CASSFGGLAGLGSYNEQFF. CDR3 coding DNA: TGCGCCAGCAGCTTTGGGGGACTAGCGGGCCTCGGCTCCTACAATGAGCAGTTCTTC.

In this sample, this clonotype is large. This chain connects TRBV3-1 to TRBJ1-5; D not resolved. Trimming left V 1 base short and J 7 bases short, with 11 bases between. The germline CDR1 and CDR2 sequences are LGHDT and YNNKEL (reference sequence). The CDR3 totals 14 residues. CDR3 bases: TGTGCCAGCAGCCAAGGGAGGGTACGGCAGCCCCAGCATTTT. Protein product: CASSQGRVRQPQHF.

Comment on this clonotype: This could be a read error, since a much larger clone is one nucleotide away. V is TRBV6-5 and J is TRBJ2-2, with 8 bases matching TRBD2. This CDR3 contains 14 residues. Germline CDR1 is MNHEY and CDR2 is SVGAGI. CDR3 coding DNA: TGTGCCAGCAGATTAGCGGGGTATACCGGGGAGCTGTATTTT. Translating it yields CASRLAGYTGELYF.

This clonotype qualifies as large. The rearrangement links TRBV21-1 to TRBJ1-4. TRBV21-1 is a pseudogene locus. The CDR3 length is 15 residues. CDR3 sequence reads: CASSKMEVLDEKLFF. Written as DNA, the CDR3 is TGTGCCAGCAGCAAAATGGAGGTCCTGGATGAAAAACTGTTTTTT.

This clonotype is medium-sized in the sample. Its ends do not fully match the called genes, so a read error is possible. CDR3 nucleotides: TGCAGTGTTGGAGGACAGGGAGACATTCAGTACTTC. This encodes CSVGGQGDIQYF. The V call is TRBV29-1, the J call TRBJ2-4, with 8 nucleotides matching TRBD1. Per the germline V gene, CDR1 is SQVTM and CDR2 is ANQGSEA. CDR3 length equals 12 residues.

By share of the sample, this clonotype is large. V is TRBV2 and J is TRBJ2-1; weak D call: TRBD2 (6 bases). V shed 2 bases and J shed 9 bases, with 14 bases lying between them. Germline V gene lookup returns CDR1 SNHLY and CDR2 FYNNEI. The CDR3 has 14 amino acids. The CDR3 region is CASSEYIAAGEQFF. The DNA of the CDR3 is TGTGCCAGCAGTGAATACATAGCGGCCGGTGAGCAGTTCTTC.

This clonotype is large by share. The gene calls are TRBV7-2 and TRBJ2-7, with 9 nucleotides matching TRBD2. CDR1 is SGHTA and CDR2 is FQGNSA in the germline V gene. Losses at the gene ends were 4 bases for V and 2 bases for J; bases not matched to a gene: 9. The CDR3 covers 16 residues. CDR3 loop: CASSSGTLAGAYEQYF. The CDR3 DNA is TGTGCCAGCAGCTCGGGGACACTAGCGGGCGCCTACGAGCAGTACTTC.

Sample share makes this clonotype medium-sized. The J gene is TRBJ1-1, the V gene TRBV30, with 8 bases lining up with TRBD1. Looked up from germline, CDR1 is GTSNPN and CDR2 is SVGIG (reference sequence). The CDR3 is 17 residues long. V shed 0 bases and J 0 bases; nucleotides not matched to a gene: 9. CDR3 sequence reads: CAWSVTSWGQVNTEAFF. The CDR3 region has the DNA TGTGCCTGGAGTGTAACGTCGTGGGGACAGGTGAACACTGAAGCTTTCTTT.

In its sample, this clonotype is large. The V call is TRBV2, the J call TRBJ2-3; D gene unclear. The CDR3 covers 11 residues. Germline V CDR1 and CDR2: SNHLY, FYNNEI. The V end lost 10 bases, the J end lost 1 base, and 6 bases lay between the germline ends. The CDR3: CATPGTDTQYF. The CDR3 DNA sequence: TGTGCCACCCCAGGCACAGATACGCAGTATTTT. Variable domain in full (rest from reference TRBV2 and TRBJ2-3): EPEVTQTPSHQVTQMGQEVILRCVPISNHLYFYWYRQILGQKVEFLVSFYNNEISEKSEIFDDQFSVERPDGSNFTLKIRSTKLEDSAMYFCATPGTDTQYFGPGTRLTVL.